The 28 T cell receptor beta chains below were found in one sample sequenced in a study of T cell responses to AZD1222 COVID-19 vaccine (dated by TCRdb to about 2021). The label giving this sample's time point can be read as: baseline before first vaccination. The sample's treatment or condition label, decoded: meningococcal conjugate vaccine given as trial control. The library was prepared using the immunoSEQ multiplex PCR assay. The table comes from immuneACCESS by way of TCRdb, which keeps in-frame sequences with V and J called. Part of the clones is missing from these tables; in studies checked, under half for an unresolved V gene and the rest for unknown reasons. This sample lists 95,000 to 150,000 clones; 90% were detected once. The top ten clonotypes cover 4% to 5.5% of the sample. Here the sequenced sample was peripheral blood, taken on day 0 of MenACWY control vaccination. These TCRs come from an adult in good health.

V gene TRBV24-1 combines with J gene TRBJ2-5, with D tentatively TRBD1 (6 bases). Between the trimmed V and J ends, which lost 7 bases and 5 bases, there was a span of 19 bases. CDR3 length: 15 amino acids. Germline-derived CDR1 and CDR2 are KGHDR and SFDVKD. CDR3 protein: CATSHETGIRETQYF. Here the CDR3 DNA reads TGTGCCACCAGCCACGAAACAGGGATCAGGGAGACCCAGTACTTC.

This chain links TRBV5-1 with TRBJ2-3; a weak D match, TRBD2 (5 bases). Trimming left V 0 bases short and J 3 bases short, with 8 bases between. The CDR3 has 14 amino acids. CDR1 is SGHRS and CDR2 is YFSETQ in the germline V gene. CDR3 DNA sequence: TGCGCCAGCAGCTTGGCCCCGGGGACAGATACGCAGTATTTT. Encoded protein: CASSLAPGTDTQYF.

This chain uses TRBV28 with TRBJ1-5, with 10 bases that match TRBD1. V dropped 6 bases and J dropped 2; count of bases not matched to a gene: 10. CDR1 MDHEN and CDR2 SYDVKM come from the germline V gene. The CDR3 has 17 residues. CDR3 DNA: TGTGCCAGCAGACGGCTCGGAGGGACAGGGGGCAATCAGCCCCAGCATTTT. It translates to CASRRLGGTGGNQPQHF.

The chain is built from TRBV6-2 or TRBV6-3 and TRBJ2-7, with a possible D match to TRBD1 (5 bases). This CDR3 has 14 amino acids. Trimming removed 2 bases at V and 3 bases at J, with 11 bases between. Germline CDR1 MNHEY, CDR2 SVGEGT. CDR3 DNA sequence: TGTGCCAGCAGTTACAACCCCGACAGCTACGAGCAGTACGTC. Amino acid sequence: CASSYNPDSYEQYV.

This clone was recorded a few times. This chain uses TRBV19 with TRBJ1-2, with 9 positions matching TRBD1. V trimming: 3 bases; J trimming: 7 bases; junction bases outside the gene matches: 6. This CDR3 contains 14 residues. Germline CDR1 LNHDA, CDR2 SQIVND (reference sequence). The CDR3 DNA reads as TGTGCCAGTAGTATGGACAGGGGAAGGGGTGGCTACACCTTC. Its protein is CASSMDRGRGGYTF.

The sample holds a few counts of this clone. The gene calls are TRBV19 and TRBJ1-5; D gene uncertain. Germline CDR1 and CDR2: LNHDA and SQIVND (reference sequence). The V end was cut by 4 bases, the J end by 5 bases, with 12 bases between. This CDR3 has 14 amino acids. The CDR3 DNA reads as TGTGCCAGTAGTACCTTGCGCGCGGATCAGCCCCAGCATTTT. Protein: CASSTLRADQPQHF. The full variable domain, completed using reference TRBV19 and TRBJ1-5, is DGGITQSPKYLFRKEGQNVTLSCEQNLNHDAMYWYRQDPGQGLRLIYYSQIVNDFQKGDIAEGYSVSREKKESFPLTVTSAQKNPTAFYLCASSTLRADQPQHFGDGTRLSIL.

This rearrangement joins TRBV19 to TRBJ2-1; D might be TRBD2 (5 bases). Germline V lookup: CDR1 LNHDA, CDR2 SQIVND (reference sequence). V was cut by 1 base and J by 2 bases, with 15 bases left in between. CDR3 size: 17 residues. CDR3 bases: TGTGCCAGTAGTATAGTCAATGGCGGACTGACCTACAATGAGCAGTTCTTC. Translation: CASSIVNGGLTYNEQFF.

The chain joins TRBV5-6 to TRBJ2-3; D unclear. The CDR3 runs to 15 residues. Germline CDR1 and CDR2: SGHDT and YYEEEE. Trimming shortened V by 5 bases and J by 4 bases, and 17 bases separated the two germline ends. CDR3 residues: CASRITLVLADTQYF. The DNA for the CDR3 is TGTGCCAGCAGGATAACGCTCGTCTTGGCAGATACGCAGTATTTT.

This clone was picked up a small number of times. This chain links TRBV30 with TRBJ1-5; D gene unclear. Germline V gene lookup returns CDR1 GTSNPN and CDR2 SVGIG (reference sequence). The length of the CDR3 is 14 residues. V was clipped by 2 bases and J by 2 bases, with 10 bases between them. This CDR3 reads CAWSLGRGNQPQHF. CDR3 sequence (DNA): TGTGCCTGGAGTCTCGGGAGGGGCAATCAGCCCCAGCATTTT.

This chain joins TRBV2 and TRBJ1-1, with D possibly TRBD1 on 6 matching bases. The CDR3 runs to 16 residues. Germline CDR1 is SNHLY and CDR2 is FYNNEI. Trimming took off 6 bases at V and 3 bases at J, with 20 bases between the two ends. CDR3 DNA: TGTGCCAGCAGGCACCCAGGGGCCCCCGGGGACACTGAAGCTTTCTTT. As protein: CASRHPGAPGDTEAFF.

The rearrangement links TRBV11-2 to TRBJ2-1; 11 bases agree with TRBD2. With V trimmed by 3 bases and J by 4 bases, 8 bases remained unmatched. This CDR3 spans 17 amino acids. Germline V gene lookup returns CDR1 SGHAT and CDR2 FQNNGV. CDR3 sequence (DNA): TGTGCCAGCAGCTTCGTAGCGGGAGGGCCGGGTTACAATGAGCAGTTCTTC. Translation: CASSFVAGGPGYNEQFF.

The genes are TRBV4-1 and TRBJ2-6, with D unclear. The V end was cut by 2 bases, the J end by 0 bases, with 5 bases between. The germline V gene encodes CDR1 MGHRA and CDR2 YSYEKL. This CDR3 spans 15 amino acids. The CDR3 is CASSQLSSGANVLTF. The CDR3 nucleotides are TGCGCCAGCAGCCAACTCTCCTCTGGGGCCAACGTCCTGACTTTC.

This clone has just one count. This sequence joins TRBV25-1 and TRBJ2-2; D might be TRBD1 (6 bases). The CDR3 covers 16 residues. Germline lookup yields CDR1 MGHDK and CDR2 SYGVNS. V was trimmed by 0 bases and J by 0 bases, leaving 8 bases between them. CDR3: CASSEYWTANTGELFF. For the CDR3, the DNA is TGTGCCAGCAGTGAATACTGGACAGCGAACACCGGGGAGCTGTTTTTT.

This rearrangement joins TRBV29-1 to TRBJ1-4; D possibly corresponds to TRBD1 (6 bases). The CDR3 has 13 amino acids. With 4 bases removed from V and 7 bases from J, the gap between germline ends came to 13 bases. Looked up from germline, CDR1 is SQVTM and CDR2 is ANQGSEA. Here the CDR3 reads CSVGDRQAEKLFF. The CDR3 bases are TGCAGCGTTGGCGACAGGCAGGCTGAAAAACTGTTTTTT.

The CDR3 is CASSSDSGRAYNEQFF. The DNA for the CDR3 is TGTGCCAGCAGCTCTGATAGCGGGAGGGCCTACAATGAGCAGTTCTTC. The J gene is TRBJ2-1, the V gene TRBV9, with TRBD2 matching 11 bases. The CDR3 is made up of 16 amino acids. Germline V gene lookup returns CDR1 SGDLS and CDR2 YYNGEE. V trimming: 4 bases; J trimming: 2 bases; junction bases outside the gene matches: 5.

The CDR3 DNA follows: TGTGCCAGCAGCCAAGATCCCTGGCCCTCGGAGACCCAGTACTTC. Protein: CASSQDPWPSETQYF. This chain connects TRBV4-2 to TRBJ2-5; D ambiguous. Germline CDR1 is LGHNA and CDR2 is YNFKEQ. The CDR3 covers 15 residues. V was clipped by 0 bases and J by 5 bases, with 13 bases between them.

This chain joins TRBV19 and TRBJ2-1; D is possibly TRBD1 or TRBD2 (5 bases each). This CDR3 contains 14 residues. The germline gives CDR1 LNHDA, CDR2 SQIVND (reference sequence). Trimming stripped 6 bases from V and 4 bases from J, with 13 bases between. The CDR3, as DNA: TGTGCCAGTAGACCATGGGGACCGTACAATGAGCAGTTCTTC. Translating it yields CASRPWGPYNEQFF.

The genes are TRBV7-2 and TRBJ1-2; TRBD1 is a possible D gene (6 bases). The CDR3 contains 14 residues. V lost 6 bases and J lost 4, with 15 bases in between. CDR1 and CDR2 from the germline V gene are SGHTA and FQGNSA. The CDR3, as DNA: TGTGCCAGCAGTTCGGGGGGGGCAAGCTATGGCTACACCTTC. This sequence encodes CASSSGGASYGYTF. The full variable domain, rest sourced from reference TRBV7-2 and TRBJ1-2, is GAGVSQSPSNKVTEKGKDVELRCDPISGHTALYWYRQSLGQGLEFLIYFQGNSAPDKSGLPSDRFSAERTGGSVSTLTIQRTQQEDSAVYLCASSSGGASYGYTFGSGTRLTVV.

CDR3 loop: CASSSRTGNTEAFF. The CDR3 region has the DNA TGTGCCAGCAGTTCCAGGACAGGGAACACTGAAGCTTTCTTT. V is TRBV6-6 and J is TRBJ1-1; 7 nucleotides agree with TRBD1. The V and J ends lost 4 bases and 1 base, in that order; junction bases with no gene match: 3. Germline V gene lookup returns CDR1 MNHNY and CDR2 SVGAGI (reference sequence). The CDR3 spans 14 residues.

CDR3 sequence: CASSLGGFTDTQYF. The CDR3 DNA sequence: TGCGCCAGCAGCTTGGGGGGGTTTACAGATACGCAGTATTTT. The V and J genes are TRBV5-1 and TRBJ2-3; possibly TRBD1 or TRBD2 for D (5 bases each). This CDR3 is built from 14 residues. V lost 0 bases and J 3 bases, leaving 8 bases between the germline ends. Germline CDR1 reads SGHRS; CDR2 reads YFSETQ.

CDR3 nucleotide sequence: TGCGCCAGCAGCCAAGATGTAGGAGTGATCAATGAAAAACTGTTTTTT. This translates into CASSQDVGVINEKLFF. This chain links TRBV4-1 with TRBJ1-4, with D uncertain. V lost 0 bases to trimming and J lost 5 bases, with 13 bases between them. CDR1 MGHRA and CDR2 YSYEKL come from the germline V gene. This CDR3 has 16 residues.

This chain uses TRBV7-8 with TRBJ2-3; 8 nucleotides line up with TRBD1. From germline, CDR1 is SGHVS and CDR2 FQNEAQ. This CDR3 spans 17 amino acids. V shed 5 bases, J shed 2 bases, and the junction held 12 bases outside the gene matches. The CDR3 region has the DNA TGTGCCAGCAGCACAAACCCGGGACAGGAAGACACAGATACGCAGTATTTT. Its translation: CASSTNPGQEDTDTQYF.

The CDR3 nucleotides read TGTGCCAGCAGTATAACAGGGGGTTACGAGCAGTACTTC. Protein product: CASSITGGYEQYF. This chain links TRBV2 with TRBJ2-7, with TRBD1 matching over 8 bases. Per germline, CDR1 SNHLY and CDR2 FYNNEI. Trimming removed 5 bases from V and 4 bases from J; junction bases left unmatched: 4. This CDR3 has 13 amino acids.

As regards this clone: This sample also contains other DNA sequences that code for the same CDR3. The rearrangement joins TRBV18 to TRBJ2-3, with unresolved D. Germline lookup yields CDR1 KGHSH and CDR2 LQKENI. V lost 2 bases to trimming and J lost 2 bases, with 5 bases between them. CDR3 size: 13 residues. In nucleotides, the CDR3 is TGTGCCAGCTCACCAGACCCCACAGATACGCAGTATTTT. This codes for CASSPDPTDTQYF.

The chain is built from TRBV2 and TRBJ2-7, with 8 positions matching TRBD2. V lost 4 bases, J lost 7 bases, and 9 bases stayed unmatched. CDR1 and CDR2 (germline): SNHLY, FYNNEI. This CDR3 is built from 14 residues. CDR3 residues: CASSVKRERLEQYF. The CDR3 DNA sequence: TGTGCCAGCAGTGTGAAGCGGGAGAGGTTAGAGCAGTACTTC. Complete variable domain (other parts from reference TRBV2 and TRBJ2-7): EPEVTQTPSHQVTQMGQEVILRCVPISNHLYFYWYRQILGQKVEFLVSFYNNEISEKSEIFDDQFSVERPDGSNFTLKIRSTKLEDSAMYFCASSVKRERLEQYFGPGTRLTVT.

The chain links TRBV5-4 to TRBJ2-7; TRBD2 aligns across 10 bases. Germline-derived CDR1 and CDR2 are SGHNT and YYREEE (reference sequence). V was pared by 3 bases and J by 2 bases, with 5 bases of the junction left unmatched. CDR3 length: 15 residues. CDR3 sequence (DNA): TGTGCCAGCAGCTCGGGACTAGCGTTAACCTACGAGCAGTACTTC. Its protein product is CASSSGLALTYEQYF.

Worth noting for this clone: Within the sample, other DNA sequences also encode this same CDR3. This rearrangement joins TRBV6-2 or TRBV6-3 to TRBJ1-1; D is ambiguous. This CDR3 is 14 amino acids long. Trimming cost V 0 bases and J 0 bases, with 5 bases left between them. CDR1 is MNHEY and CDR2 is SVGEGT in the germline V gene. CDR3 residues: CASSYSTVNTEAFF. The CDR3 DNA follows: TGTGCCAGCAGTTACTCGACGGTGAACACTGAAGCTTTCTTT.

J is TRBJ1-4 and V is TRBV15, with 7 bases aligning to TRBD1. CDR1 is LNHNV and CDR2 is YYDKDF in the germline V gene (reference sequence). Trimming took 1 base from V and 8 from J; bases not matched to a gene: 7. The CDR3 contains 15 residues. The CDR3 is CATSRADRAREKLFF. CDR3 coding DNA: TGTGCCACCAGCAGAGCCGACAGGGCCAGAGAAAAACTGTTTTTT.